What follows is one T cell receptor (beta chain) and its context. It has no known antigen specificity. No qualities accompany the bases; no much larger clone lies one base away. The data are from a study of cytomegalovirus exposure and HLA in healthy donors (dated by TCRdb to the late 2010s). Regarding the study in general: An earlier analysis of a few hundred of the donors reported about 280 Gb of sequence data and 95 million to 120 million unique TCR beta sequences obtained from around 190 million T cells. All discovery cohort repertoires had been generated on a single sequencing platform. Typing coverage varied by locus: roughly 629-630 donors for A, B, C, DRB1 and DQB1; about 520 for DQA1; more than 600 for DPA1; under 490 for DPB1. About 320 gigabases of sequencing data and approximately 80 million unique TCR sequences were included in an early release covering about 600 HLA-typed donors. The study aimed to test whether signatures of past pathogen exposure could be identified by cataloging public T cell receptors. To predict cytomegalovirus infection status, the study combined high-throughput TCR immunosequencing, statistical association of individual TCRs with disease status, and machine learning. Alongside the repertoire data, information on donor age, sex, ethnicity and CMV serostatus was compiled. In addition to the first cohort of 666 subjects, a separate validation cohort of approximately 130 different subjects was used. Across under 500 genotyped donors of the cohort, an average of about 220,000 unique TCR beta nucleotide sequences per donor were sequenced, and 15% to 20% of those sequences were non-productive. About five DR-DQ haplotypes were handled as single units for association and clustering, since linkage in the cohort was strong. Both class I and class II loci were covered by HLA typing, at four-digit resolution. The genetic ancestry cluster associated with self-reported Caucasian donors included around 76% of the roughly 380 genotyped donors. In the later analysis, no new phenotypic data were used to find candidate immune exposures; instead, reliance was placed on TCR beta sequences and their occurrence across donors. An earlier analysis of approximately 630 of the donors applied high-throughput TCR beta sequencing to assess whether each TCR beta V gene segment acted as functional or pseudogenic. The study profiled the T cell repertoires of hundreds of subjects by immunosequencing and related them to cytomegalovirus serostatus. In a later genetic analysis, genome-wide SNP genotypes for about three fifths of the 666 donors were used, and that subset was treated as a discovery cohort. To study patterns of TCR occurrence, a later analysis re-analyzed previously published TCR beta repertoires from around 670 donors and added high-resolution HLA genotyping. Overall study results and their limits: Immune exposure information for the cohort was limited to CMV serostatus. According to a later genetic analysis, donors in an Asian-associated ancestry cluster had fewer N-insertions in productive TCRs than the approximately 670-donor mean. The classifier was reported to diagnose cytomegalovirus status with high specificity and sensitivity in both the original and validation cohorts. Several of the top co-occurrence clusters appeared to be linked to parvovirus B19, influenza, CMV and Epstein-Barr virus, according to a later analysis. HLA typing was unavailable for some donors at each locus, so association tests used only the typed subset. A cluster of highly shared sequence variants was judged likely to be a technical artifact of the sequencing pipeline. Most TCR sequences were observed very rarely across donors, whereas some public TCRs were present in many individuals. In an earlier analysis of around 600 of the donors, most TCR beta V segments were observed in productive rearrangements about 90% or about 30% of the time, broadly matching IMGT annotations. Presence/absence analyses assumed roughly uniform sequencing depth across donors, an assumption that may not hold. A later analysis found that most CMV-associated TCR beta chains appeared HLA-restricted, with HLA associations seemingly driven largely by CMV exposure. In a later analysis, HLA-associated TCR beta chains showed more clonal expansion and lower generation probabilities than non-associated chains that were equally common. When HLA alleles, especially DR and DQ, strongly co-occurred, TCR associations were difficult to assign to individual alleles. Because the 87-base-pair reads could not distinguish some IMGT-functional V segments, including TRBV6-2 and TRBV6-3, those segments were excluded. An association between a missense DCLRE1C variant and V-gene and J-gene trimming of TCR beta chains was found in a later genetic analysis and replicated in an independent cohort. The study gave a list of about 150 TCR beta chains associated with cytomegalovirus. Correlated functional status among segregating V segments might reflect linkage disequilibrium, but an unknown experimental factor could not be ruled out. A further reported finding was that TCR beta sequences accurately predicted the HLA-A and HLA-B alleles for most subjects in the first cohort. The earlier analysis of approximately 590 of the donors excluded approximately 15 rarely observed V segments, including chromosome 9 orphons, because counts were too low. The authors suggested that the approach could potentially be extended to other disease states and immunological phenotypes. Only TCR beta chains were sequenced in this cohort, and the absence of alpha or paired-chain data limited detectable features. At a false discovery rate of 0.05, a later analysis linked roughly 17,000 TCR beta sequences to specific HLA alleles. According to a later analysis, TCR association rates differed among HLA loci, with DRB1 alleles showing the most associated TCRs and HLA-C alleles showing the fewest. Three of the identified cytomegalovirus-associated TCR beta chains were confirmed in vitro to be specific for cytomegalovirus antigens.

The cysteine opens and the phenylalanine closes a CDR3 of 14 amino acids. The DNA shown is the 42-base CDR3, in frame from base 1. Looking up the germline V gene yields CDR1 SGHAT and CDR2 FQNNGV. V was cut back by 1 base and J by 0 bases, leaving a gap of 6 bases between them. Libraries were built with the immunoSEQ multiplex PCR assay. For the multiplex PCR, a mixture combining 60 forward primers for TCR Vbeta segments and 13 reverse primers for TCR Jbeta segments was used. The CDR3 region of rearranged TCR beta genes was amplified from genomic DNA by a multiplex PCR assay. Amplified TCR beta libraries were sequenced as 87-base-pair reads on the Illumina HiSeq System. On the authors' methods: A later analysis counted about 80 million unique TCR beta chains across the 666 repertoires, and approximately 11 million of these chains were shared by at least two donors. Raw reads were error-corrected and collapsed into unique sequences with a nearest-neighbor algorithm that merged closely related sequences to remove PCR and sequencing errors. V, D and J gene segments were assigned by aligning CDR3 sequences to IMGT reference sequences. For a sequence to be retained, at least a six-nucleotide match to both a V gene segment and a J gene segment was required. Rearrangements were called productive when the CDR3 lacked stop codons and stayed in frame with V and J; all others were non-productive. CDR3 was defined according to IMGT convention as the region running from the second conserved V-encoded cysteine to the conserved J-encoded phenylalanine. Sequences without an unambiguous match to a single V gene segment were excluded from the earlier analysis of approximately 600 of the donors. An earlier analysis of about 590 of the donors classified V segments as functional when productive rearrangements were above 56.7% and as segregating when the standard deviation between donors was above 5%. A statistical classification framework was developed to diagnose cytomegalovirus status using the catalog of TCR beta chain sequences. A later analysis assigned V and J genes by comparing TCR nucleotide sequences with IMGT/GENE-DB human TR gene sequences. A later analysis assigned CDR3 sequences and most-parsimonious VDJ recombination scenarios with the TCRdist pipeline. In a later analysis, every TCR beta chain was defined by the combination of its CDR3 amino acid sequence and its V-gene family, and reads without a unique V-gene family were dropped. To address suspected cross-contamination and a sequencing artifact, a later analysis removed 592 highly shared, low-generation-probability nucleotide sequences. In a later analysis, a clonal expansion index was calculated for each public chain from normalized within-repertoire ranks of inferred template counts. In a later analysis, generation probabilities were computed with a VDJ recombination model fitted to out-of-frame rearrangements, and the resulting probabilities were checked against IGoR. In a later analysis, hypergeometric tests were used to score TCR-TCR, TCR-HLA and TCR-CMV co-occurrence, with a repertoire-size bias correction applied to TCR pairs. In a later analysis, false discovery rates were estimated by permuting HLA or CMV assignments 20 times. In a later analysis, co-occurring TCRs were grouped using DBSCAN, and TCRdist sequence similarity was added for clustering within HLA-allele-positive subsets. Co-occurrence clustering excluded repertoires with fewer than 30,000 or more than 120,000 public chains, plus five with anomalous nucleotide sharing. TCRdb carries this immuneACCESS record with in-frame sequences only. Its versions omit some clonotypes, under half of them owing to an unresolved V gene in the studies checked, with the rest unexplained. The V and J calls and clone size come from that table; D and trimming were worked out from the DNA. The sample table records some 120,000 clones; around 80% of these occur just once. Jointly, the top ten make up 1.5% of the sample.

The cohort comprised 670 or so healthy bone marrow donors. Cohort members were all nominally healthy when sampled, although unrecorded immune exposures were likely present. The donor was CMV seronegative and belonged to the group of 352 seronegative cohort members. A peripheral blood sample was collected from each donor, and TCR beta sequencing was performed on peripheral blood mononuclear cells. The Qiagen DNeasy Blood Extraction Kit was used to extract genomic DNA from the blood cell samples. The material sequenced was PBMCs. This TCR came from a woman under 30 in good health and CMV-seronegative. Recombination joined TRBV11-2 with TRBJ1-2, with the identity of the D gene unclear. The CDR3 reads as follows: CASSLGPTNYGYTF. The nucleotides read TGTGCCAGCAGCTTAGGGCCGACTAACTATGGCTACACCTTC.